This TCR beta chain originates from a study of beta chain features in type 1 diabetes. cDNA synthesis used the whole RNA isolate, giving expressed TCRB sequences. Naive, central memory and regulatory T cell samples averaged roughly 3.5 million immunoSEQ reads each. TCRdb's copy holds only in-frame clones and misses some; the assay was immunoSEQ multiplex PCR. Of about 250,000 clones listed, about 14% are singletons. J lost 9 bases, V lost 5 bases, and 6 bases had no gene match. This CDR3 is 13 amino acids long. Germline CDR1 and CDR2: ENHRY and SYGVKD. This receptor was identified in a woman in her thirties or forties in good health. This rearrangement joins TRBV10-3 to TRBJ2-7; 11 nucleotides align to TRBD1. Sequences were obtained from naive CD4+ T cells from blood. The CDR3 here is CAISSGTGGRQYF. The CDR3 DNA reads as TGTGCCATCAGTTCCGGGACAGGGGGTCGGCAGTACTTC.